Listed here are 27 T cell receptor beta chains from one sample, sequenced in a study of metastatic and nonmetastatic thyroid tumors. TCRdb reprocessed the PCR reads using MiXCR. Here the sample spans around 5,000 clones, roughly 29% being singletons. Not a single patient had been given any form of treatment at any point before undergoing thyroid surgery. The sample comprised adjacent normal tissue. The receptors derive from a female donor with papillary thyroid cancer or a benign thyroid nodule (not recorded which). Some clones in this sample may be carry-over from other donors' samples.

This clone showed up just once. The germline gene is not matched at one end of the junction; a read error may be the cause. This chain joins TRBV20-1 and TRBJ1-6; D is perhaps TRBD1 (6 bases). CDR1 DFQATT and CDR2 SNEGSKA come from the germline V gene (reference sequence). The length of the CDR3 is 13 residues. This CDR3 reads CSACQVLGTPLHF. The CDR3 DNA follows: TGCAGTGCCTGTCAAGTGCTCGGGACACCACTCCACTTT.

On this clone itself: Because the CDR3 is missing its conserved closing phenylalanine or tryptophan, this is likely a read error. The CDR3 bases are TGTGCCAGCAGTCGCCGGGAAGGGAAAACCACAGATAGGCAGTATTGT. The encoded protein is CASSRREGKTTDRQYC. J is TRBJ2-3 and V is TRBV12-3 or TRBV12-4; TRBD2 might be the D (5 bases). This CDR3 contains 16 residues.

Sample share makes this clone large. The chain recombines TRBV2 with TRBJ1-2; 10 bases are a match to TRBD1. V lost 4 bases, J lost 3 bases, and 5 bases stayed unmatched. CDR1 SNHLY and CDR2 FYNNEI come from the germline V gene. The CDR3 has 15 residues. DNA of the CDR3: TGTGCCAGCAGTGGACAGGGGGCTGGGTACTATGGCTACACCTTC. This translates into CASSGQGAGYYGYTF.

This clone was seen ten or more times. The J gene is TRBJ2-5, the V gene TRBV18; D might be TRBD1 or TRBD2, each matching 5 bases. There are 14 residues in the CDR3. V was clipped by 3 bases and J by 1 base, with 9 bases between them. CDR1 KGHSH and CDR2 LQKENI come from the germline V gene. This chain's CDR3 is CASSPGRAQETQYF. Written as DNA, the CDR3 is TGTGCCAGCTCACCGGGGCGGGCCCAAGAGACCCAGTACTTC.

This CDR3 reads CASSSGPDSDATNEKLFF. The CDR3 region has the DNA TGTGCCAGCAGCTCCGGACCTGACTCCGATGCAACTAATGAAAAACTGTTTTTT. V and J are TRBV11-1 and TRBJ1-4, with D unclear. V shed 4 bases and J shed 0 bases, with 18 bases lying between them. The CDR3 spans 18 residues. CDR1 SGHAT and CDR2 FQDESV come from the germline V gene (reference sequence).

This clone counts as medium-sized. V is TRBV2 and J is TRBJ2-3; 11 bases fit TRBD2. V gave up 4 bases and J gave up 7 bases; unmatched junction bases: 13. From germline, CDR1 is SNHLY and CDR2 FYNNEI. The CDR3 loop spans 17 amino acids. This chain's CDR3 is CASSGLELAGEGNTQYF. The CDR3 region has the DNA TGTGCCAGCAGTGGACTCGAACTAGCGGGGGAGGGAAATACGCAGTATTTT.

At least ten counts were recorded for this clone. The CDR3 protein is CASNQAARRDYEQYF. CDR3 nucleotide sequence: TGTGCCAGCAATCAAGCCGCAAGACGGGACTACGAGCAGTACTTC. The rearrangement joins TRBV6-2 or TRBV6-3 to TRBJ2-7; D may be TRBD2 (5 bases). The V gene's germline CDR1 is MNHEY and CDR2 SVGEGT. The CDR3 is 15 amino acids. Trimming took off 7 bases at V and 3 bases at J, with 19 bases between the two ends.

This clone was observed a handful of times. The chain recombines TRBV6-1 with TRBJ1-4; D might be TRBD1 (6 bases). Looked up from germline, CDR1 is MNHNS and CDR2 is SASEGT. This CDR3 is 14 amino acids long. This CDR3 is CHDGTYRVGEKLFF. The CDR3 coding sequence is TGTCACGACGGTACATACAGGGTCGGCGAAAAACTGTTTTTT.

This clone was seen more than once but under ten times. The sample holds other DNA sequences that translate to the same CDR3. This chain uses TRBV15 with TRBJ1-1, with 8 bases matching TRBD1. This CDR3 has 16 amino acids. Per germline, CDR1 LNHNV and CDR2 YYDKDF (reference sequence). Germline trimming cut 2 bases from V and 10 bases from J; bases unmatched to any gene: 15. As DNA, the CDR3 is TGTGCCACCAGCAGACAACGGACAGGGTTGAATTCGGGAGCTTTCTTT. Translated, it gives CATSRQRTGLNSGAFF.

A remark on this clone: A much larger clone lies a single base off, so this may be a read error. Other DNA sequences from this sample encode an identical CDR3 as well. As DNA, the CDR3 is TGTGCCAGAGGTCGGGGGTACGAGCAGTACTTC. Protein: CARGRGYEQYF. V usage is TRBV9 and J usage is TRBJ2-7; tentatively, D is TRBD2 (6 bases). The germline V gene encodes CDR1 SGDLS and CDR2 YYNGEE. The CDR3 extends over 11 amino acids. Trimming took 8 bases from V and 4 from J, leaving 10 bases between them. The whole variable domain, filled in from reference TRBV9 and TRBJ2-7, reads DSGVTQTPKHLITATGQRVTLRCSPRSGDLSVYWYQQSLDQGLQFLIQYYNGEERAKGNILERFSAQQFPDLHSELNLSSLELGDSALYFCARGRGYEQYFGPGTRLTVT.

The chain is built from TRBV11-2 and TRBJ2-1; 10 bases agree with TRBD1. The ends lost 7 bases at V and 8 bases at J; junction bases unmatched: 11. Germline CDR1 is SGHAT and CDR2 is FQNNGV. The CDR3 length is 15 residues. The CDR3, as DNA: TGTGCCAGCACTACACTCGGGGGGACAGGGGATGAGCAGTTCTTC. Encoded protein: CASTTLGGTGDEQFF.

Sample share makes this clone medium-sized. The chain employs TRBV12-3 or TRBV12-4 and TRBJ1-5, with 11 nucleotides matching TRBD1. With 6 bases clipped from V and 4 bases from J, the junction kept 5 bases outside the gene matches. The CDR3 is 15 residues long. The CDR3 loop is CASSPGQGDNQPQHF. The CDR3 nucleotides read TGTGCCAGCAGCCCGGGACAGGGGGATAATCAGCCCCAGCATTTT.

This clone has more than one count but fewer than ten. The genes are TRBV6-9 and TRBJ1-2; 9 bases match TRBD1. Trimming cost V 2 bases and J 7 bases; bases outside gene matches: 2. Germline assignment: CDR1 MNHGY and CDR2 SVAAGI. The CDR3 consists of 13 residues. CDR3 nucleotides: TGTGCCAGCAGTTATGGGACAGGGAGTGGCTACACCTTC. It encodes CASSYGTGSGYTF.

This clone was detected a few times. Being one base from a much bigger clone, this may be a read error. V and J are TRBV7-8 and TRBJ2-5; no reliable D call. The end of the DNA fits TRBJ2-1 better, so the J call may be wrong. Germline CDR1 is SGHVS and CDR2 is FQNEAQ. This CDR3 contains 11 residues. The CDR3 DNA sequence: TGTGCCAGCAGCCTAGGTGGAGAGCAGTTCTTC. This encodes CASSLGGEQFF.

Remarks on this clone: One base away lies a much larger clone, so this may be a sequencing read error. V and J are TRBV11-3 and TRBJ2-2, with no clear D. Trimming took 5 bases from V and 5 from J, leaving 9 bases between them. The CDR3 spans 13 residues. Germline CDR1 is SGHNT and CDR2 is YENEEA. CDR3 DNA: TGTGCCAGCAGCGATAGTATAACCGGGGAGCTGTTTTTT. It encodes CASSDSITGELFF.

The J gene is TRBJ2-1, the V gene TRBV12-3 or TRBV12-4; TRBD2 aligns across 11 bases. This CDR3 is 15 amino acids long. After removal of 5 bases from V and 5 bases from J, the junction contained 5 bases not matched to a gene. The CDR3 spells CASSLISGRDNEQFF. The CDR3 nucleotides read TGTGCCAGCAGTCTGATTAGCGGGAGGGACAATGAGCAGTTCTTC.

This clone has a handful of counts. This CDR3 reads CAWSGTGGDRSNQPQHF. CDR3 in DNA: TGTGCCTGGAGTGGGACAGGGGGGGATCGGAGCAATCAGCCCCAGCATTTT. The chain couples TRBV30 to TRBJ1-5; 10 bases are a match to TRBD1. Germline trimming cut 1 base from V and 1 base from J; bases unmatched to any gene: 7. The CDR3 totals 17 residues. The germline V gene has CDR1 GTSNPN and CDR2 SVGIG (reference sequence).

This clone has a count of ten or more. In DNA form, the CDR3 reads TGTGCCAGCAGCCAGGGTATCGCTAATGAAAAACTGTTTTTT. This sequence encodes CASSQGIANEKLFF. V is TRBV3-1 and J is TRBJ1-4; no clear D. From germline, CDR1 is LGHDT and CDR2 YNNKEL (reference sequence). The V end was cut by 3 bases, the J end by 3 bases, with 8 bases between. The CDR3 consists of 14 residues.

This clone was recorded at least ten times. The gene calls are TRBV6-1 and TRBJ2-6, with D perhaps TRBD1 (6 bases). CDR1 is MNHNS, CDR2 SASEGT, per germline. The CDR3 totals 18 residues. The V and J ends lost 2 bases and 4 bases respectively, with 18 bases between them. This CDR3 reads CASSELRTVLSGANVLTF. The CDR3 nucleotides are TGTGCCAGCAGTGAACTCCGGACAGTTTTATCCGGGGCCAACGTCCTGACTTTC.

The chain combines TRBV6-5 with TRBJ1-5; TRBD1 matches at 9 bases. The J segment lost 11 bases and the V segment lost 4 bases, leaving 9 bases of the junction unmatched. Germline CDR1 reads MNHEY; CDR2 reads SVGAGI. The CDR3 contains 14 residues. As DNA, the CDR3 is TGTGCCAGCAGTTTGACAGGGGGGTTGGAGACCCAGCATTTT. The encoded protein is CASSLTGGLETQHF.

This clone showed up many times. The junction departs from the called germline gene at one end, perhaps through a read error. The chain combines TRBV6-1 with TRBJ1-5; 7 bases are shared with TRBD1. The CDR3 sequence is 13 residues long. CDR1 and CDR2 (germline): MNHNS, SASEGT. CDR3 nucleotide sequence: TGTGCCAGCAGTGCCCAGACAGGGAAATATTTGAATTTT. As protein: CASSAQTGKYLNF.

As regards this clone: A single base separates this from a much larger clone, so it may be a read error. The sample contains more than one DNA sequence encoding this CDR3. The rearrangement uses TRBV24-1 and TRBJ2-2; D call uncertain. The CDR3 sequence is 13 residues long. Germline V gene data show CDR1 as KGHDR and CDR2 as SFDVKD. Trimming removed 7 bases from V and 7 bases from J, with 12 bases in between. The CDR3 is CATSPGEFGELFF. In nucleotides, the CDR3 is TGTGCCACCAGCCCTGGAGAGTTCGGGGAGCTGTTTTTT.

This clone was detected ten times or more. Distinct nucleotide sequences in the sample also encode this CDR3. This chain connects TRBV2 to TRBJ2-5; 8 nucleotides match TRBD2. From germline, CDR1 is SNHLY and CDR2 FYNNEI. V lost 3 bases and J lost 6; bases outside the gene matches: 6. The CDR3 spans 14 residues. CDR3 DNA sequence: TGTGCCAGCAGTGAGGTATTAGCGGGAAAGACCCAGTACTTC. Encoded protein: CASSEVLAGKTQYF.

This clone was detected ten times or more. Other DNA sequences within the sample encode an identical CDR3. The DNA of the CDR3 is TGTGCCAGCACCAAAGAGGGGGCGAATGAGCAGTTCTTC. Its translation is CASTKEGANEQFF. The gene calls are TRBV6-2 or TRBV6-3 and TRBJ2-1, with 7 bases matching TRBD1. The CDR3 runs to 13 residues. With V trimmed by 7 bases and J by 7 bases, 7 bases remained unmatched. In germline, CDR1 is MNHEY, CDR2 SVGEGT.

The V call is TRBV3-1, the J call TRBJ1-6; D is ambiguous. Trimming took off 5 bases at V and 7 bases at J, with 9 bases between the two ends. Germline CDR1 and CDR2: LGHDT and YNNKEL (reference sequence). The CDR3 extends over 13 amino acids. The DNA for the CDR3 is TGTGCCAGCAGCTACTTCCTGAATTCACCCCTCCACTTT. Translated, it gives CASSYFLNSPLHF.

This chain's CDR3 is CSARKGLDNTGELFF. For the CDR3, the DNA is TGCAGTGCTAGGAAGGGACTAGACAACACCGGGGAGCTGTTTTTT. The V gene is TRBV20-1, the J gene TRBJ2-2; 8 bases match TRBD2. The CDR3 runs to 15 residues. CDR1 is DFQATT and CDR2 is SNEGSKA in the germline V gene (reference sequence). Germline trimming cut 3 bases from V and 2 bases from J; bases unmatched to any gene: 5.

The rearrangement joins TRBV2 to TRBJ2-3; 8 bases match TRBD2. CDR3 length: 16 amino acids. Looked up from germline, CDR1 is SNHLY and CDR2 is FYNNEI. J was trimmed by 0 bases and V by 6 bases; bases with no gene match: 8. CDR3 residues: CASSARLASSTDTQYF. The DNA for the CDR3 is TGTGCCAGCAGCGCGAGACTAGCGTCCAGCACAGATACGCAGTATTTT.